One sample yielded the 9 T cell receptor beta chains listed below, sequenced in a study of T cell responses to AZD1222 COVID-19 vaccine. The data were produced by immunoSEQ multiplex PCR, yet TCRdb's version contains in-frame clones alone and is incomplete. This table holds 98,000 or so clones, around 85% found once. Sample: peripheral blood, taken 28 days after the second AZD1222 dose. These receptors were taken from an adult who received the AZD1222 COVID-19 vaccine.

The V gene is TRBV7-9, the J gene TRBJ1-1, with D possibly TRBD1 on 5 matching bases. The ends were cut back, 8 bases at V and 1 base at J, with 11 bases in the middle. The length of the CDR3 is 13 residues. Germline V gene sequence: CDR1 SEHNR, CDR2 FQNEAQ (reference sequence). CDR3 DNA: TGTGCCAGCGAAGAAGGGGCGAACACTGAAGCTTTCTTT. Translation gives CASEEGANTEAFF.

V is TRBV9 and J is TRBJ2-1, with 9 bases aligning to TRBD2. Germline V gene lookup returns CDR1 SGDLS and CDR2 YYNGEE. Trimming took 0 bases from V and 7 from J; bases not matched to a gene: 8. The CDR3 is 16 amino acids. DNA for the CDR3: TGTGCCAGCAGCGTAGGCTCGGAGCGGGGGGTGAATGAGCAGTTCTTC. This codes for CASSVGSERGVNEQFF.

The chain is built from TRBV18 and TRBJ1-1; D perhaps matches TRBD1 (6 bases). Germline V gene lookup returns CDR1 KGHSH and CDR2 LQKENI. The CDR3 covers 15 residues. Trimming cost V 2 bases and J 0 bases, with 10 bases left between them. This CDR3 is CASSPRGGMNTEAFF. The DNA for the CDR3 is TGTGCCAGCTCACCAAGGGGGGGAATGAACACTGAAGCTTTCTTT.

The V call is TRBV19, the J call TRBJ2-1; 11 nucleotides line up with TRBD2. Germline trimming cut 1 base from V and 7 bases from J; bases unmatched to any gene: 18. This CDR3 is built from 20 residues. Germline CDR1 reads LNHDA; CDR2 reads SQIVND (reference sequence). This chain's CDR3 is CASSIGATSGSLHGGNEQFF. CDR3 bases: TGTGCCAGTAGTATAGGAGCCACTAGCGGGAGTCTGCACGGTGGGAATGAGCAGTTCTTC.

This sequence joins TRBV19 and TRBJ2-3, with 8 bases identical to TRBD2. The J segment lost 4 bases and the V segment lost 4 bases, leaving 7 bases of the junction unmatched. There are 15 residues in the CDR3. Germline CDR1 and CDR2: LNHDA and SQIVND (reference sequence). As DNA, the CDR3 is TGTGCCAGTAGTACGGTGAGCGGGGGTCCAGATACGCAGTATTTT. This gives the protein CASSTVSGGPDTQYF.

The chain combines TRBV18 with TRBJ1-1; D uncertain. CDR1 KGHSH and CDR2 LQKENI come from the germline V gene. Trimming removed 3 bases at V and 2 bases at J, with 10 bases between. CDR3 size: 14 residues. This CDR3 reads CASSPRVSNTEAFF. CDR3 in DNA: TGTGCCAGCTCACCCCGGGTCAGCAACACTGAAGCTTTCTTT.

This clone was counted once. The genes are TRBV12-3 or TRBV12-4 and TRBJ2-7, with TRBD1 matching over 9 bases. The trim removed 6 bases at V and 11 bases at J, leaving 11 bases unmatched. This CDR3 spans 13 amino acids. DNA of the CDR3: TGTGCCAGCAGGCCAGGGACAGGGTCCAAGAAGTACTTC. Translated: CASRPGTGSKKYF.

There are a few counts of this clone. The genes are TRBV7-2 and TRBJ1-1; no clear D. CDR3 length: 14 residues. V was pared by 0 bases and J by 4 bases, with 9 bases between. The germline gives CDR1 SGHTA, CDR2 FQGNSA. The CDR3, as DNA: TGTGCCAGCAGCTTAGCGCTAGGCGGCACTGAAGCTTTCTTT. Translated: CASSLALGGTEAFF.

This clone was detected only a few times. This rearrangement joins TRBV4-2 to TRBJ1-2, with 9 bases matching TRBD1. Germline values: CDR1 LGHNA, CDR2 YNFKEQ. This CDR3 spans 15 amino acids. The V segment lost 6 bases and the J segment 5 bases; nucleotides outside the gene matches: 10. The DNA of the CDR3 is TGTGCCAGCAGGGACCGGGACAGGGATTTTTATGGCTACACCTTC. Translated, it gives CASRDRDRDFYGYTF.